The clone carrying this TCR beta chain came up once. Its specificity is not known. These data come from a study of shared clonotypes between healthy human individuals. Notes on the study in general: Represented genetic and exposure-history diversity was restricted by having few donors.

Naive CD4+ cells were CD45RA-selected; the remaining cells were memory. The V and J ends lost 8 bases and 10 bases respectively, with 12 bases between them. Germline V gives CDR1 MNHNS, CDR2 SASEGT. This CDR3 has 10 residues. Libraries were prepared by immunoSEQ multiplex PCR; TCRdb keeps only in-frame clonotypes and omits some of them. The table lists roughly 2.5 million clones, approximately 92% of them singletons. The source material was naive CD4+ T cells sorted from blood. The subset is: CD45RA+ positively selected. This clonotype originated in a man in his late teens or twenties in good health. V gene TRBV6-1 combines with J gene TRBJ2-7; D unresolved. CDR3 sequence: CASDWSPQYF. In nucleotides, the CDR3 is TGTGCCAGCGACTGGAGCCCTCAGTACTTC.